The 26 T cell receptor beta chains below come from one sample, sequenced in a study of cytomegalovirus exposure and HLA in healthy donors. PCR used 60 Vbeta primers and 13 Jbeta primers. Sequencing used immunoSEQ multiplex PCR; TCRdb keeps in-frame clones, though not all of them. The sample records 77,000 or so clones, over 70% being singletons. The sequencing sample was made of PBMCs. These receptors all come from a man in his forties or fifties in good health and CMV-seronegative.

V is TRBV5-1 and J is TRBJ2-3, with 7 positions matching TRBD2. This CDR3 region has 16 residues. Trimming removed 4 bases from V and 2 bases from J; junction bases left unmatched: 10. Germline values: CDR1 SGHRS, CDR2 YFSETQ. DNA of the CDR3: TGCGCCAGCAGCCGGATCACTAGCGCCTCCACAGATACGCAGTATTTT. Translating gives CASSRITSASTDTQYF.

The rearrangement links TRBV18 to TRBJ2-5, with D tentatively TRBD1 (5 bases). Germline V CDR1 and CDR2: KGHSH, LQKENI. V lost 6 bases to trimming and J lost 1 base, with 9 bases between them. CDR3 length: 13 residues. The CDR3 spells CASSDRLQETQYF. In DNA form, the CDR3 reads TGTGCCAGCTCCGACAGACTCCAAGAGACCCAGTACTTC.

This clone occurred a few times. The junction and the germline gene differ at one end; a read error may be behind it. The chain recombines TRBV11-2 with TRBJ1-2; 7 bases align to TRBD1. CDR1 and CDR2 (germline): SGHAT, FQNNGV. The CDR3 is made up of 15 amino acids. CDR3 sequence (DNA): TGTGCCAGCAGCGTAGACAGGGCGAGAAGCTATGGCTACACCTTC. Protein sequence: CASSVDRARSYGYTF.

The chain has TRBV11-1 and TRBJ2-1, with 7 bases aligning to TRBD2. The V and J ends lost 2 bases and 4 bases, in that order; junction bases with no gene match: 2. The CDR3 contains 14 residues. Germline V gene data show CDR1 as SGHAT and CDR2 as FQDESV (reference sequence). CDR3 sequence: CASSLLAVYNEQFF. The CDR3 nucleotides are TGTGCCAGCAGCTTACTAGCGGTTTACAATGAGCAGTTCTTC.

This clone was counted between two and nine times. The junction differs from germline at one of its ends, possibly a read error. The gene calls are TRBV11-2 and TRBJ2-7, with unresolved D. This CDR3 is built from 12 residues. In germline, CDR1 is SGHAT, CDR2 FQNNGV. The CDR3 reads CASSPPSDEQYF. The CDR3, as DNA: TGTGCCAGCAGCCCCCCCTCCGACGAGCAGTACTTC. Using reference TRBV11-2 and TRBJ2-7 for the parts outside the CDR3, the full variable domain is EAGVAQSPRYKIIEKRQSVAFWCNPISGHATLYWYQQILGQGPKLLIQFQNNGVVDDSQLPKDRFSAERLKGVDSTLKIQPAKLEDSAVYLCASSPPSDEQYFGPGTRLTVT.

The CDR3 here is CASSSLVSSRVPEAFF. CDR3 in DNA: TGTGCCAGCAGCTCCTTAGTCTCGTCCAGGGTCCCTGAAGCTTTCTTT. V and J are TRBV7-6 and TRBJ1-1; a weak D match, TRBD1 (5 bases). The CDR3 spans 16 residues. Germline CDR1 SGHVS, CDR2 FNYEAQ. V lost 4 bases and J lost 6, with 21 bases in between.

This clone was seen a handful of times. CDR3 amino acids: CASRDISNQPQHF. Written as DNA, the CDR3 is TGTGCCAGCAGGGACATTAGCAATCAGCCCCAGCATTTT. The rearrangement uses TRBV6-1 and TRBJ1-5; possibly TRBD1 for D (5 bases). This CDR3 is 13 amino acids long. V was cut by 6 bases and J by 0 bases, with 6 bases left in between. CDR1 and CDR2 from the germline V gene are MNHNS and SASEGT.

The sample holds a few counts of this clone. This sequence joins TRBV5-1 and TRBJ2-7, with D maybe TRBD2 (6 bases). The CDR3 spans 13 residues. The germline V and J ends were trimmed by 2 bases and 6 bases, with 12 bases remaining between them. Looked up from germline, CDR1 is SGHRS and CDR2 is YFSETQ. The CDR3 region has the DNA TGCGCCAGCAGCTTAAAGGAAGCGGGCGAGCAGTACTTC. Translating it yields CASSLKEAGEQYF.

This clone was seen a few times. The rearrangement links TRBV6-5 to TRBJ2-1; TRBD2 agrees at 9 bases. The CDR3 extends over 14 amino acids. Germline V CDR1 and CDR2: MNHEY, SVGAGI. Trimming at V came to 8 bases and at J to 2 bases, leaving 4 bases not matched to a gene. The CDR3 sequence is CASSLAGAYNEQFF. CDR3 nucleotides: TGTGCCAGCTCATTAGCGGGAGCCTACAATGAGCAGTTCTTC.

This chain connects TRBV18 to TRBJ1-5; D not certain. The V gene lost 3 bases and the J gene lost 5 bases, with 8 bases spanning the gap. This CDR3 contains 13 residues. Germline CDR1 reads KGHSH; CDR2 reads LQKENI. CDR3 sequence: CASSPGMDQPQHF. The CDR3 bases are TGTGCCAGCTCACCCGGTATGGATCAGCCCCAGCATTTT.

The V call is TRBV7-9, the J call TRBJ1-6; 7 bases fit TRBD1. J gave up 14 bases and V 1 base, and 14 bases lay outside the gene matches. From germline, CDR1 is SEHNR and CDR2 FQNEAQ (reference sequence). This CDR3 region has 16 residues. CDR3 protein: CASSLVLGQREITLHF. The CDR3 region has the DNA TGTGCCAGCAGCTTAGTCTTGGGACAGCGAGAGATCACCCTCCACTTT.

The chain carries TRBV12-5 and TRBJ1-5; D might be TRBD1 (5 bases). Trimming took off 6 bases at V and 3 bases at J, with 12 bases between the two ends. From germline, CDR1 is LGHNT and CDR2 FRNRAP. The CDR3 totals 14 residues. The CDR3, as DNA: TGTGCTAGTGGATTGATGACAGCCAATCAGCCCCAGCATTTT. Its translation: CASGLMTANQPQHF.

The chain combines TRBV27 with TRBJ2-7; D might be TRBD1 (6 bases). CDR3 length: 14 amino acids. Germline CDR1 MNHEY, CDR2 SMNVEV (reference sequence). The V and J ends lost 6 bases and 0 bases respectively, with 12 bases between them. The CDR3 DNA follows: TGTGCCAGCAGATCGACAGGACCCTCCTACGAGCAGTACTTC. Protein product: CASRSTGPSYEQYF.

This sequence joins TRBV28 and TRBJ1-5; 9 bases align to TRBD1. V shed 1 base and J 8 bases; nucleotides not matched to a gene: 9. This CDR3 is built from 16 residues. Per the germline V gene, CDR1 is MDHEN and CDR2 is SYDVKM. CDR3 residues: CASSLLKDRGGEPQHF. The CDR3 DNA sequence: TGTGCCAGCAGTTTATTGAAGGACAGGGGCGGAGAGCCCCAGCATTTT. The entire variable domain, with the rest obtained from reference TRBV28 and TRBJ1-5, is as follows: DVKVTQSSRYLVKRTGEKVFLECVQDMDHENMFWYRQDPGLGLRLIYFSYDVKMKEKGDIPEGYSVSREKKERFSLILESASTNQTSMYLCASSLLKDRGGEPQHFGDGTRLSIL.

The chain's CDR3 is CASSIEVEGQGAPSYEQYF. In DNA form, the CDR3 reads TGTGCCAGTAGTATAGAAGTGGAGGGACAGGGGGCCCCTTCCTACGAGCAGTACTTC. The V and J genes are TRBV19 and TRBJ2-7; 12 bases line up with TRBD1. V trimming: 0 bases; J trimming: 1 base; junction bases outside the gene matches: 10. Germline assignment: CDR1 LNHDA and CDR2 SQIVND (reference sequence). CDR3 size: 19 residues.

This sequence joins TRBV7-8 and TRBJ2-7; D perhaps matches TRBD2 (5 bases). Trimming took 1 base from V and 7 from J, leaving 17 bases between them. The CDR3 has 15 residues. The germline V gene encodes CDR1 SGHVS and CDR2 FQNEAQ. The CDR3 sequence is CASSLVAGEAWEQYF. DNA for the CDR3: TGTGCCAGCAGCTTAGTTGCGGGTGAAGCCTGGGAGCAGTACTTC.

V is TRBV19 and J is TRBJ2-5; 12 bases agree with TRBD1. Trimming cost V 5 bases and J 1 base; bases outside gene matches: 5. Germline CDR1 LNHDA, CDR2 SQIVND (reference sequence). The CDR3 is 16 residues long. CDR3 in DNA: TGTGCCAGTAGTGTGGGGACAGGGGGCCTCCAAGAGACCCAGTACTTC. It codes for CASSVGTGGLQETQYF.

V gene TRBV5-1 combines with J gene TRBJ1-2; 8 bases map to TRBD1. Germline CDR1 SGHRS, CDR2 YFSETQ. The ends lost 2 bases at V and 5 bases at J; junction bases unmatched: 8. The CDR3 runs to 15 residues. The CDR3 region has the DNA TGCGCCAGCAGCTTAGGACAGGGCTCCCAATATGGCTACACCTTC. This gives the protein CASSLGQGSQYGYTF.

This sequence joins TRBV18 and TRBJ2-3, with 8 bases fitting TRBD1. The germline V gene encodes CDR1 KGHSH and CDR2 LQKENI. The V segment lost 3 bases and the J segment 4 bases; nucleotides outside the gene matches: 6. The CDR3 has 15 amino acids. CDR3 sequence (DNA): TGTGCCAGCTCACCGAACAGGGGGATCGCAGATACGCAGTATTTT. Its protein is CASSPNRGIADTQYF. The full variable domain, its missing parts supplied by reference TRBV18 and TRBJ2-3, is NAGVMQNPRHLVRRRGQEARLRCSPMKGHSHVYWYRQLPEEGLKFMVYLQKENIIDESGMPKERFSAEFPKEGPSILRIQQVVRGDSAAYFCASSPNRGIADTQYFGPGTRLTVL.

This CDR3 is CASSLDRVEQFF. The CDR3 region has the DNA TGTGCCAGCAGCTTAGATCGGGTTGAGCAGTTCTTC. V is TRBV11-2 and J is TRBJ2-1, with no clear D. Trimming took off 0 bases at V and 9 bases at J, with 6 bases between the two ends. The CDR3 is 12 amino acids. Looked up from germline, CDR1 is SGHAT and CDR2 is FQNNGV. Drawing the rest from reference TRBV11-2 and TRBJ2-1, the complete variable domain is EAGVAQSPRYKIIEKRQSVAFWCNPISGHATLYWYQQILGQGPKLLIQFQNNGVVDDSQLPKDRFSAERLKGVDSTLKIQPAKLEDSAVYLCASSLDRVEQFFGPGTRLTVL.

The DNA of the CDR3 is TGTGCCCATGGCAGTTCGAACACCGGGGAGCTGTTTTTT. Protein product: CAHGSSNTGELFF. This rearrangement joins TRBV7-9 to TRBJ2-2, with D unclear. The CDR3 has 13 residues. Germline V lookup: CDR1 SEHNR, CDR2 FQNEAQ (reference sequence). V gave up 11 bases and J gave up 0 bases, with 10 bases separating them. The variable domain in full, with the rest retrieved from reference TRBV7-9 and TRBJ2-2, is DTGVSQNPRHKITKRGQNVTFRCDPISEHNRLYWYRQTLGQGPEFLTYFQNEAQLEKSRLLSDRFSAERPKGSFSTLEIQRTEQGDSAMYLCAHGSSNTGELFFGEGSRLTVL.

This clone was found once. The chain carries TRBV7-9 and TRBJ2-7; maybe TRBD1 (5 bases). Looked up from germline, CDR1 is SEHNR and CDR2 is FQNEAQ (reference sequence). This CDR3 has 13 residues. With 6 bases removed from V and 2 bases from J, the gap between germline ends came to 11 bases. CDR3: CASREDTPYEQYF. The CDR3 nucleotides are TGTGCCAGCAGAGAGGACACACCCTACGAGCAGTACTTC.

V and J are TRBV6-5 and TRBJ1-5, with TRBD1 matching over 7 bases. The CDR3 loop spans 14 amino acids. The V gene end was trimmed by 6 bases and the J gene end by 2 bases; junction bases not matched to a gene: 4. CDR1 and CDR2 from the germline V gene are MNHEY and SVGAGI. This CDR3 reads CASRSTGRNQPQHF. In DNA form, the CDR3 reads TGTGCCAGCAGGTCGACAGGGCGCAATCAGCCCCAGCATTTT.

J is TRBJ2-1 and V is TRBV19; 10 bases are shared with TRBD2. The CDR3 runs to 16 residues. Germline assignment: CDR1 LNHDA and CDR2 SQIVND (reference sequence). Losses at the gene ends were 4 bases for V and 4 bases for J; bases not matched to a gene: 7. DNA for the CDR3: TGTGCCAGTAGTACCCGGACTAGCGGAAAGTACAATGAGCAGTTCTTC. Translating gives CASSTRTSGKYNEQFF.

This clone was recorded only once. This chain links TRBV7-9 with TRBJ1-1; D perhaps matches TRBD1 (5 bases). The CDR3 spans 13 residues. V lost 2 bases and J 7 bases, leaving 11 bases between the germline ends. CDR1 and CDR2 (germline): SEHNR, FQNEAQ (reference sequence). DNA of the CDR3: TGTGCCAGCAGCTTAATAGGGGCATATGAAGCTTTCTTT. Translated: CASSLIGAYEAFF. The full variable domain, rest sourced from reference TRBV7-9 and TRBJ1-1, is DTGVSQNPRHKITKRGQNVTFRCDPISEHNRLYWYRQTLGQGPEFLTYFQNEAQLEKSRLLSDRFSAERPKGSFSTLEIQRTEQGDSAMYLCASSLIGAYEAFFGQGTRLTVV.

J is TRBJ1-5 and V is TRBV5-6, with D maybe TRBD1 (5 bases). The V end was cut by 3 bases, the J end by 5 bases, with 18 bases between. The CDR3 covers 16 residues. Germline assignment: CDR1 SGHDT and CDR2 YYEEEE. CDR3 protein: CASSWGGTISYQPQHF. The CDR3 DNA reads TGTGCCAGCAGCTGGGGGGGGACTATATCATATCAGCCCCAGCATTTT.